The sample holds a few counts of the clone carrying this T cell receptor (beta chain). No antigen is known for it. Of the isolated RNA, all was reverse transcribed, and so the sequenced material was expressed TCRB transcripts. TCRdb's table, derived via immunoSEQ multiplex PCR, lists solely in-frame clones and lacks some. The sample lists hundreds of thousands of clones; roughly 12% were seen once. The data were obtained in a study of beta chain features in type 1 diabetes. Naive, central memory, regulatory and stem cell-like memory cells within the CD4+ compartment were sorted using CD45RO/CCR7/CD25/CD127/CD95/CD27. Sorting produced populations that all topped 95% purity. General study points: Cells carrying high TCR expression could end up over-represented when cDNA is sequenced.

Per germline, CDR1 SGHKS and CDR2 YYEKEE (reference sequence). With 0 bases removed from V and 5 bases from J, the gap between germline ends came to 11 bases. The CDR3 contains 14 residues. The clonotype was recovered from a young man in good health. Sequenced material: naive CD4+ T cells from blood. This chain joins TRBV5-5 and TRBJ1-1; the D gene is possibly TRBD1 (5 bases). CDR3 amino acids: CASSLVLSGTEAFF. The CDR3 DNA is TGTGCCAGCAGCTTGGTTCTGTCAGGGACTGAAGCTTTCTTT.